This T cell receptor beta chain is drawn from a study of shared clonotypes between healthy human individuals (dated by TCRdb to 2020 to 2021). Looking at the study overall: A couple of women and a few men aged 18 to 49 years were included in the cohort. The study deeply sequenced blood TCR repertoires of several healthy adults to estimate repertoire size and the extent of clonotype sharing between individuals. For each donor, CD4 naive and CD4 memory were each run on three plates, CD8 naive on two plates, and CD8 memory on one plate. To increase sequencing depth and limit assay-specific biases, TCR repertoire library preparation and sequencing were carried out by different laboratories using diverse techniques. Leukapheresis yielded between about 0.9 and 9 billion PBMCs per donor.

Study-wide findings and limitations: Higher generation probabilities were observed for clonotypes shared by all four sorted-subset donors than for non-shared clonotypes. Larger estimated clonotype richness was generally found for naive subsets than for memory subsets. Across four donors, about 5% of naive CD4, around 3.5% of naive CD8, about 2% of memory CD4, and under 0.45% of memory CD8 clonotypes were shared. Incomplete sequencing was indicated by rarefaction of sorted-subset datasets, despite the large sequencing depth. Pairwise subsampling led to the expectation that sequencing depth would affect the degree of clonotype sharing among donors. Because the study included only a small number of donors, the genetic and exposure-history diversity represented was limited. Only blood was sampled, and tissue TCR repertoires likely differ from those in blood.

Trimmed from V: 6 bases; trimmed from J: 4 bases; junction bases lacking a gene match: 6. Reading the germline V gene (reference sequence) gives CDR1 LNHDA and CDR2 SQIVND. Its CDR3 holds 13 amino acids, cysteine through phenylalanine. The sequence is cut down to CDR3 DNA, 39 bases in frame from base 1. Details on this clone: The antigen it binds to is not known. The input lacks base qualities; no much larger clone sits a single base away. In the same sample, other DNA sequences code for this CDR3.

TCR CDR3 regions were amplified from genomic DNA by multiplex PCR using the deep immunoSEQ assay. Extracted genomic DNA from each cell subset was spread evenly across all wells of several immunoSEQ 96-well plates, with each plate serving as a replicate. For sorted subsets, each replicate PCR was loaded with about 0.2 ug genomic DNA, equivalent to 30,000 to 35,000 T cell genomes. The purified libraries were quantified using a Qubit 3.0 fluorometer, sized with a Bioanalyzer 2100, and then quantified again using the KAPA Library Quantification kit. Every immunoSEQ 96-well plate was sequenced on a separate single-read 150-cycle Illumina NextSeq 550 flow cell. The authors' pipeline ran thus. Because the immunoSEQ output held only junctional sequences and lacked quality scores, the filtering could not match the filtering applied to full-length reads. Sequences were annotated with PyIR, a Python wrapper for IgBLAST v1.9, and V/J genes and CDR3 were assigned using IMGT germline references. Any read was removed if the V/J assignment was weak (E-value above 1e-6), the CDR3 was missing, or the read contained stop codons, out-of-frame junctions, or ambiguous translated residues. A V3J clonotype was defined by an identical inferred V gene, J gene, and CDR3 amino acid sequence. Percentage overlap between repertoires was computed as shared unique clonotypes divided by the size of the smaller repertoire. Repertoire richness was assessed with RTK rarefaction, the Chao1 estimator, and Recon v2.1 estimates of unobserved clonotypes. For all TCRbeta clonotypes obtained by the gDNA method from a few donors, generation probabilities were computed with OLGA. TCRdb took over this immuneACCESS table, retaining in-frame rearrangements with V and J assigned. Such tables are incomplete; in checked studies, under half of the missing clones stem from an unresolved V gene, and the remainder is unexplained. From that table come the V and J calls and clone size; the DNA was used to work out D and trimming. In this sample the table shows nearly 2 million clones, roughly 95% of which occur a single time. The ten largest clonotypes hold approximately 1.2% of the sample.

CD8 naive samples were obtained by positive selection for CCR7 among CD45RO-negative cells, yielding a CD45RA+CCR7+ population from which TemRA cells were excluded. The donors were healthy, HIV-negative adults with no recently reported acute infections or vaccinations. All donors were Caucasian adults living in Nashville, Tennessee, USA. Blood was collected by leukapheresis, and PBMCs were isolated by Ficoll-Histopaque density gradient centrifugation and then cryopreserved in liquid nitrogen vapor phase. Analytical flow cytometry was used to check the purity and quantity of every magnetically sorted T cell population. Genomic DNA was isolated from every sorted fraction and measured by UV absorbance on a Nanodrop 2000c.

This receptor was taken from a man younger than 30 in good health. The sequencing sample was made of naive CD8+ T cells sorted from blood. The cell subset or site label here, explained by the study, means: CD45RA+CCR7+. Rearrangement joined TRBV19 to TRBJ2-7; 7 central bases correspond to TRBD1. Here is the DNA: TGTGCCAGTAGCCCGGGACAGTCATACGAGCAGTACTTC. This yields the protein CASSPGQSYEQYF. Where the CDR3 stops, the reference TRBV19 and TRBJ2-7 genes take over; the full variable domain is DGGITQSPKYLFRKEGQNVTLSCEQNLNHDAMYWYRQDPGQGLRLIYYSQIVNDFQKGDIAEGYSVSREKKESFPLTVTSAQKNPTAFYLCASSPGQSYEQYFGPGTRLTVT.